This T cell receptor beta chain came from a study of identical twins. MiXCR, run by TCRdb on the 5' RACE reads, gives a single entry per CDR3 protein. This table holds approximately 700,000 distinct CDR3 sequences, around a sixth found once. In germline, CDR1 is DFQATT, CDR2 SNEGSKA (reference sequence). The length of the CDR3 is 12 residues. This sample also belongs to another study, concerning T cells expressing NK-cell markers.

The receptor was derived from a young woman in good health. The V call is TRBV20-1, the J call TRBJ2-1; D not certain. The sequenced sample was PBMCs. In DNA, the CDR3 is TGCAGCCATTTAACCAGGTGGAATGAGCAGTTCTTC. Translated, it gives CSHLTRWNEQFF.